This record looks at one TCR beta chain sequence and its context. 60 Vbeta and 13 Jbeta primers were used in PCR. Clones were sequenced by immunoSEQ multiplex PCR, and TCRdb holds only the in-frame ones, with some missing. This table holds fewer than 200,000 clones, approximately 12% found once. The sample comes from a study of cytomegalovirus exposure and HLA in healthy donors. Study context: As an earlier analysis found, 180 million or so T cells yielded about 120 million unique TCR beta sequences.

Nominal health characterized the donors when sampled, though unrecorded immune exposures were likely. Sequences were obtained from PBMCs. This TCR was recovered from a man in his forties or fifties in good health and CMV-seropositive.

The CDR3 reads CASSVVGQGPHLNQPQHF. The CDR3 DNA is TGTGCCAGCAGTGTTGTAGGTCAGGGCCCGCACCTCAATCAGCCCCAGCATTTT. This sequence joins TRBV25-1 and TRBJ1-5; TRBD1 is a possible D gene (5 bases). Trimming removed 4 bases at V and 3 bases at J, with 22 bases between. The CDR3 loop spans 18 amino acids. The germline CDR1 and CDR2 sequences are MGHDK and SYGVNS.